The subject of this entry is one TCR beta chain. This sample's time point: blood from clinic visit 5 months post-surgery; TSC patient then seizure free. Surgery cases with the highest brain T cell transcript signatures were chosen for sequencing. Sequencing used immunoSEQ multiplex PCR; TCRdb keeps in-frame clones, though not all of them. This table holds about 320,000 clones, 85% to 95% found once. This CDR3 has 14 amino acids. Germline assignment: CDR1 GTSNPN and CDR2 SVGIG (reference sequence). Between the trimmed V and J ends, which lost 4 bases and 2 bases, there was a span of 13 bases. This specimen comes from a study of brain T cells in children with intractable seizures.

Material: peripheral blood, obtained more than 4 months after surgery. The V gene is TRBV30, the J gene TRBJ2-3; a possible D gene is TRBD1 (6 bases). This TCR was sampled from a boy under three years old with tuberous sclerosis and intractable seizures. CDR3 amino acids: CAWTLAGDTDTQYF. CDR3 sequence (DNA): TGTGCCTGGACTCTAGCAGGGGACACAGATACGCAGTATTTT.